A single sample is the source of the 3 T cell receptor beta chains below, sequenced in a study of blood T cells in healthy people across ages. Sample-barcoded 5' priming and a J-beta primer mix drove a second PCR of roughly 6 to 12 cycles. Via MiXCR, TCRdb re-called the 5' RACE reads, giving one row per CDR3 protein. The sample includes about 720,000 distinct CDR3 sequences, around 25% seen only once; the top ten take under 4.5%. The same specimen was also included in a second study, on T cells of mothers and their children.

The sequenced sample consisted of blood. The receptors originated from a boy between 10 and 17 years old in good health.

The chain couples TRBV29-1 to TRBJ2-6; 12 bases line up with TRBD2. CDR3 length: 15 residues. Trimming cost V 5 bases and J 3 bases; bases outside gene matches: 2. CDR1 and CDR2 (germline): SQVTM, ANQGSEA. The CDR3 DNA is TGCAGCGTTCTAGCGGGAGGGGGTGGGGCCAACGTCCTGACTTTC. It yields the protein CSVLAGGGGANVLTF. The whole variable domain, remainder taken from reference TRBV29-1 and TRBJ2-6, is SAVISQKPSRDICQRGTSLTIQCQVDSQVTMMFWYRQQPGQSLTLIATANQGSEATYESGFVIDKFPISRPNLTFSTLTVSNMSPEDSSIYLCSVLAGGGGANVLTFGAGSRLTVL.

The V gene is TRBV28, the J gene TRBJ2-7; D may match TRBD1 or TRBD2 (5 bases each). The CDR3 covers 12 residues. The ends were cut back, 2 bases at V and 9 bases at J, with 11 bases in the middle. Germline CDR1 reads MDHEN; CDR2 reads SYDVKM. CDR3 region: CASSLVGGGQYF. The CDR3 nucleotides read TGTGCCAGCAGTTTAGTGGGTGGGGGGCAGTACTTC.

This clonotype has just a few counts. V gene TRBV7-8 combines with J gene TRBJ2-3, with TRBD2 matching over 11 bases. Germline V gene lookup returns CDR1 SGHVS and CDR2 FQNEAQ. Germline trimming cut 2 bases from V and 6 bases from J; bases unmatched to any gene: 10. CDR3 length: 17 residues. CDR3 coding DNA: TGTGCCAGCAGCTTAAAGGGACTAGCGGAGCAGTTGGATACGCAGTATTTT. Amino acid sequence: CASSLKGLAEQLDTQYF.